This TCR beta chain originates from a study of blood T cell repertoires in COVID-19. Study-level information: Both acute and convalescent COVID-19 samples were obtained from the United States, Italy and Spain. T cells, B-cell-depleted T cells, or PBMCs provided the cDNA or gDNA that served as material.

Germline V CDR1 and CDR2: SQVTM, ANQGSEA. This CDR3 is built from 12 residues. V gave up 6 bases and J gave up 3 bases, with 11 bases separating them. Method: immunoSEQ multiplex PCR; TCRdb's copy keeps in-frame clones and lacks some. The sample holds roughly 270,000 clones, approximately 88% seen once. On this clone itself: Different DNA sequences within this sample yield the same CDR3.

The chain links TRBV29-1 to TRBJ1-2, with TRBD1 as a possible D gene (6 bases). This receptor was identified in a man aged 18-30 years with active or convalescent COVID-19. The sample was peripheral blood. The CDR3 sequence: CSVTGTDYGYTF. CDR3 coding DNA: TGCAGCGTCACAGGGACGGACTATGGCTACACCTTC.